This T cell receptor beta chain was found in a study of blood T cell repertoires in COVID-19. Some clones are missing from TCRdb's copy, which holds only in-frame ones; the method was immunoSEQ multiplex PCR. The table includes 120,000 or so clones, over 65% detected once. The CDR3 extends over 13 amino acids. Trimming cost V 5 bases and J 6 bases, with 11 bases left between them. Germline CDR1 and CDR2: SSHAT and FNYEAQ (reference sequence). This TCR was sampled from a woman aged 65 to 85 with acute or convalescent COVID-19. The chain has TRBV7-7 and TRBJ2-1; the D is unclear. The sequencing sample was made of peripheral blood. The CDR3 DNA sequence: TGTGCCAGCAGCCCCCCCTCGGGCAATGAGCAGTTCTTC. Translation: CASSPPSGNEQFF.